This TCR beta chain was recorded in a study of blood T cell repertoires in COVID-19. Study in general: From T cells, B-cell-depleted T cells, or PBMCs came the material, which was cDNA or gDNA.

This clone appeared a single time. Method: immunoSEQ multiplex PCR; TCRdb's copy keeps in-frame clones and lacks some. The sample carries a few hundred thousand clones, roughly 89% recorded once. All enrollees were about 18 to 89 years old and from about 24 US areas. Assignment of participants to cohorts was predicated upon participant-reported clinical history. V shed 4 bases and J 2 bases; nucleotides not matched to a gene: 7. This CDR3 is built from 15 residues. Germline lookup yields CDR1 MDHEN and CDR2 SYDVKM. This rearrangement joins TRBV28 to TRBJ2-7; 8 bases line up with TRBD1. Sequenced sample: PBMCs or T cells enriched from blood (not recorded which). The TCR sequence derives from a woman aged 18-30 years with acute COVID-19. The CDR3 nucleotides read TGTGCCAGCAGTTATGCACAGGGGGGTGCCTACGAGCAGTACTTC. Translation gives CASSYAQGGAYEQYF.